This T cell receptor beta chain was identified in a study of OX40 agonist ivuxolimab in advanced cancers. The wider study: Of the participants, 40% had some prior anti-PD-1, anti-PD-L1 or anti-CTLA-4 therapy, which was allowed. Partial response was recorded in three patients: one hepatocellular carcinoma and two cutaneous melanoma cases. The study's findings and limits: The CD4+ and CD8+ T cells in the blood had expanded clonally by week 6 at 0.1 to 3.0 mg/kg.

Trimming took off 5 bases at V and 8 bases at J, with 18 bases between the two ends. Per the germline V gene, CDR1 is SNHLY and CDR2 is FYNNEI. CDR3 length equals 15 residues. Repertoires were generated with immunoSEQ multiplex PCR, while TCRdb's copy carries only in-frame clones and drops some. This sample has more than 85,000 clones; approximately 88% occur once, and the top ten carry 0.5%. This clone was counted a few times. Its target is unknown. The investigators sampled blood at baseline, at cycle 4 day 1, and at cycle 7 day 1. This specimen was CD4+ or CD8+ T cells sorted from blood, taken in a trial of the OX40 agonist ivuxolimab. The V gene is TRBV2, the J gene TRBJ1-4; D possibly corresponds to TRBD1 (6 bases). This clonotype was obtained from an adult with an advanced solid tumor such as melanoma, head and neck, liver or kidney cancer. The CDR3 spells CASSQQGPSREKLFF. CDR3 in DNA: TGTGCCAGCAGTCAACAGGGCCCGAGTCGGGAAAAACTGTTTTTT.